The sequence of this T cell receptor (beta chain) was determined in a study of blood T cell repertoires in COVID-19. The CDR3 has 16 amino acids. V was pared by 4 bases and J by 2 bases, with 5 bases of the junction left unmatched. Germline CDR1 reads LGHNA; CDR2 reads YNFKEQ. Here immunoSEQ multiplex PCR was the method, and the copy in TCRdb shows in-frame clones only, minus some. This sample has nearly 200,000 clones; approximately 88% occur once, and the top ten carry approximately 7.6%. The chain uses TRBV4-2 and TRBJ2-2, with TRBD1 identical over 9 bases. The receptor comes from a woman under 30 who had recovered from COVID-19. The specimen sequenced was PBMCs or T cells enriched from blood (not recorded which). CDR3 sequence (DNA): TGTGCCAGCAGCCCAGGACAGGGGACCAACACCGGGGAGCTGTTTTTT. This translates into CASSPGQGTNTGELFF.